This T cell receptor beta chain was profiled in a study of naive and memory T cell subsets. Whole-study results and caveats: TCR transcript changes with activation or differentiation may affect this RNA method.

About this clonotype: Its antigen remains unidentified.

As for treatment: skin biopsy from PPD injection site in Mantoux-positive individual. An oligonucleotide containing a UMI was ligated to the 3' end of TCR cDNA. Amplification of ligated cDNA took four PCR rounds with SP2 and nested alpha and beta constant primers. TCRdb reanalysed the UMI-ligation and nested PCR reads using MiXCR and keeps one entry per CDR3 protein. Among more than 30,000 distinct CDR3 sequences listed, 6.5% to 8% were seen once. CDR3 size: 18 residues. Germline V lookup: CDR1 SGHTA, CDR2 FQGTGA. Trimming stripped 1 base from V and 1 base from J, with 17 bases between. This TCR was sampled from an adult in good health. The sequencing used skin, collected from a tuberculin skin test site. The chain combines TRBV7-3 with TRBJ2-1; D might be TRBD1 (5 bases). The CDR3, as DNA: TGTGCCAGCAGCTTAAGTGCAGGGCCCTTGGGGTCCTACAATGAGCAGTTCTTC. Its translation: CASSLSAGPLGSYNEQFF. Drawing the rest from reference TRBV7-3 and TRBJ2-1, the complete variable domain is GAGVSQTPSNKVTEKGKYVELRCDPISGHTALYWYRQSLGQGPEFLIYFQGTGAADDSGLPNDRFFAVRPEGSVSTLKIQRTERGDSAVYLCASSLSAGPLGSYNEQFFGPGTRLTVL.